Reported below is one T cell receptor (beta chain). Its antigen remains unknown. These data originate in a study of identical twins. Study conclusions and caveats: Twins shared beta out-of-frame sequences in excess, but this excess was weaker. Twin pairs' shared out-of-frame alpha sequences were enriched in low generation probability.

cDNA carried unique molecular identifiers, and a universal primer site was added by template switching. TCRdb redid the calling of the 5' RACE reads with MiXCR, one entry per CDR3 protein. The sample lists roughly 280,000 distinct CDR3 sequences; less than 9.5% were seen once. The CDR3 runs to 16 residues. Germline CDR1 and CDR2: MDHEN and SYDVKM. J lost 5 bases, V lost 5 bases, and 11 bases had no gene match. This sample was also put to use in a study of yellow fever vaccine responses in identical twins.

Sequenced input: CD8+ T cells sorted from blood. This TCR was recovered from a woman between 18 and 29 years old in good health. The chain joins TRBV28 to TRBJ2-2; 7 bases align to TRBD2. The CDR3 DNA is TGTGCCAGCAGTACCCGTGGGGGGGGAAGGACCGGGGAGCTGTTTTTT. This gives the protein CASSTRGGGRTGELFF.